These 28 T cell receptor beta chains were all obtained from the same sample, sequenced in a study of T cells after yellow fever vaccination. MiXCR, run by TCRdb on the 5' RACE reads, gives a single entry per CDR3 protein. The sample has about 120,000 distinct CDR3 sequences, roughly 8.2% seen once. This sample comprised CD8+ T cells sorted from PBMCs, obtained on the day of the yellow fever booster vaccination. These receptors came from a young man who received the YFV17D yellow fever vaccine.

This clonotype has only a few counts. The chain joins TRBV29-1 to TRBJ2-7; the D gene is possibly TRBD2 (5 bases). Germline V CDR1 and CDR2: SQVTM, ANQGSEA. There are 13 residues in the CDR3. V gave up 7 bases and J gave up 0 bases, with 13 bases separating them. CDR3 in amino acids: CSGSARDSYEQYF. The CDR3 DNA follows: TGCAGCGGGTCGGCGAGGGACTCCTACGAGCAGTACTTC.

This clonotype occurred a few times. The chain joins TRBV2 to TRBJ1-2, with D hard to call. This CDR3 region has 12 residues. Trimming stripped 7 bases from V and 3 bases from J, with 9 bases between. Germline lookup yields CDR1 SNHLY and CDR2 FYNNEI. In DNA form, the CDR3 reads TGTGCCAGCAAAGGTTGGGACTATGGCTACACCTTC. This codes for CASKGWDYGYTF. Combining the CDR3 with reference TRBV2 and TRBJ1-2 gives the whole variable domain EPEVTQTPSHQVTQMGQEVILRCVPISNHLYFYWYRQILGQKVEFLVSFYNNEISEKSEIFDDQFSVERPDGSNFTLKIRSTKLEDSAMYFCASKGWDYGYTFGSGTRLTVV.

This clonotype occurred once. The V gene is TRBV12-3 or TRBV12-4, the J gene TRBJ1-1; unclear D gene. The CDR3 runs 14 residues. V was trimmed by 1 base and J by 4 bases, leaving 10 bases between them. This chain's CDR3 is CASSLEAAVTEAFF. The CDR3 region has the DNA TGTGCCAGCAGTTTAGAGGCAGCCGTCACTGAAGCTTTCTTT.

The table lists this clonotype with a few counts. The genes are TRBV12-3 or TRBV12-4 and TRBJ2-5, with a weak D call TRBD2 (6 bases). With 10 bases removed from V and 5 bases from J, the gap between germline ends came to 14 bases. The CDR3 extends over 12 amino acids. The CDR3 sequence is CAIRSGVETQYF. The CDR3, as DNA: TGTGCCATCCGCTCGGGAGTTGAGACCCAGTACTTC.

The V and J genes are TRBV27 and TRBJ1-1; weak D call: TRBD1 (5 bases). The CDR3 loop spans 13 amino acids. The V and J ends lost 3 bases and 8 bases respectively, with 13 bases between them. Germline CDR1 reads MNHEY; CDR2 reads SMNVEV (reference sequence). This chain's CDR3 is CASSFRGGDEAFF. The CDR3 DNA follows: TGTGCCAGCAGTTTCCGTGGGGGGGACGAAGCTTTCTTT.

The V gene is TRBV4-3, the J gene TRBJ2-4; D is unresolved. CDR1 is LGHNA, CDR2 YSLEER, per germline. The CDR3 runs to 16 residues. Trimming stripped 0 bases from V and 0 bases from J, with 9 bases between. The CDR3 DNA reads TGCGCCAGCAGCCAAGATGGTAAACTAGCCAAAAACATTCAGTACTTC. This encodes CASSQDGKLAKNIQYF.

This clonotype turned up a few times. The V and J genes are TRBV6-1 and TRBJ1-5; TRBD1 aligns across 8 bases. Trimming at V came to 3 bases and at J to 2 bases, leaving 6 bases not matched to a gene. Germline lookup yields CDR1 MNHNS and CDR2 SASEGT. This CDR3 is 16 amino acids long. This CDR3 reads CASSDDRGGRNQPQHF. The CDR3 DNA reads TGTGCCAGCAGTGACGACAGGGGAGGACGCAATCAGCCCCAGCATTTT.

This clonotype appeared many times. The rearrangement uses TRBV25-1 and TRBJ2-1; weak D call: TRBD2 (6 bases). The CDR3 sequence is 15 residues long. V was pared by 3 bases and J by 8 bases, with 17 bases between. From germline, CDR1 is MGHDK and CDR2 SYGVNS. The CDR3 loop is CASSESEGGPDEQFF. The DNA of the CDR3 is TGTGCCAGCAGTGAGTCAGAGGGAGGTCCAGATGAGCAGTTCTTC.

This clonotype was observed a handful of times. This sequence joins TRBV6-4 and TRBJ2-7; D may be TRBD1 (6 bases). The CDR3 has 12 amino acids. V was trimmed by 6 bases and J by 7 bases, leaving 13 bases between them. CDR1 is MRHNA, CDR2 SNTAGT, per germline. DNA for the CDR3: TGTGCCAGCAGCTACAGGGTGGATGAGCAGTACGTC. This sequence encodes CASSYRVDEQYV.

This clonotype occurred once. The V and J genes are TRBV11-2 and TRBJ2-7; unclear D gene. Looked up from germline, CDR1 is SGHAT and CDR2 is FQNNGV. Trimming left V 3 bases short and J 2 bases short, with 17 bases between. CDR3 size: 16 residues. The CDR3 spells CASSLMLRQKAYEQYF. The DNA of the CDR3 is TGTGCCAGCAGCTTGATGTTAAGGCAAAAGGCCTACGAGCAGTACTTC.

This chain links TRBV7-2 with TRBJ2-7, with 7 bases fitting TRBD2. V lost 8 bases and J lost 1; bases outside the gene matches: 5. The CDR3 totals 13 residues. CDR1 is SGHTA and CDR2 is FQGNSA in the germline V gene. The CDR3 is CASASGGSYEQYF. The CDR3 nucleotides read TGTGCCAGCGCTTCGGGGGGATCCTACGAGCAGTACTTC.

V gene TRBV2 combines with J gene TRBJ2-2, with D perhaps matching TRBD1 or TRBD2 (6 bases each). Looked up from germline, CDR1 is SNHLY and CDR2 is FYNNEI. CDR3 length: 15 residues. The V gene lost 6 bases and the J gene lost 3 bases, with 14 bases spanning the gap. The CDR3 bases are TGTGCCAGCAGGTCCTCCGGGGGCTACACCGGGGAGCTGTTTTTT. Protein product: CASRSSGGYTGELFF.

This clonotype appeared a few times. CDR3 sequence: CASMPGTGVWTGELFF. CDR3 nucleotide sequence: TGTGCCAGCATGCCCGGGACAGGGGTGTGGACCGGGGAGCTGTTTTTT. The chain joins TRBV6-5 to TRBJ2-2, with TRBD1 matching over 10 bases. Germline trimming cut 7 bases from V and 5 bases from J; bases unmatched to any gene: 10. The CDR3 has 16 amino acids. The germline CDR1 and CDR2 sequences are MNHEY and SVGAGI.

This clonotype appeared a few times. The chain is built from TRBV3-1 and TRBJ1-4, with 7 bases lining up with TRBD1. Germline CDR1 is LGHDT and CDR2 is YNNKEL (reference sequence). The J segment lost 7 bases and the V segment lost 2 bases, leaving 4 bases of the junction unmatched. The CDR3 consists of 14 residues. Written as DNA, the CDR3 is TGTGCCAGCAGCCAATGGGCAGGGGGTGAAAAACTGTTTTTT. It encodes CASSQWAGGEKLFF.

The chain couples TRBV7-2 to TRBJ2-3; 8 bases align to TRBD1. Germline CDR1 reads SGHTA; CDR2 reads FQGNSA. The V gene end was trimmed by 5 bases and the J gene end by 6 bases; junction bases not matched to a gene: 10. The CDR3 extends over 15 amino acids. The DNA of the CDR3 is TGTGCCAGCAGCCTCGGGCGGACAGGGTTCGATACGCAGTATTTT. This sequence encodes CASSLGRTGFDTQYF.

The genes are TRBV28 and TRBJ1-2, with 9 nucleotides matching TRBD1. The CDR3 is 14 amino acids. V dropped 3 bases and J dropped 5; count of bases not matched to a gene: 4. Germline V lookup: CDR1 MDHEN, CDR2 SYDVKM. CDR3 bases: TGTGCCAGCAGTTTCCCCGGGACAGGGTATGGCTACACCTTC. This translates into CASSFPGTGYGYTF.

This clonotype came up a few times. The CDR3, as DNA: TGCGCCAGCAGCCACATCTCGATCACCGGGGAGCTGTTTTTT. Translating it yields CASSHISITGELFF. The chain joins TRBV4-1 to TRBJ2-2; D unresolved. The V end was cut by 3 bases, the J end by 4 bases, with 9 bases between. Germline values: CDR1 MGHRA, CDR2 YSYEKL. This CDR3 is built from 14 residues.

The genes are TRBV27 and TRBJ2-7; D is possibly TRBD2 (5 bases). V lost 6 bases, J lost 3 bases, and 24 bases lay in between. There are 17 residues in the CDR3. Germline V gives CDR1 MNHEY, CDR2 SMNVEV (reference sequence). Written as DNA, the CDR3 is TGTGCCAGCAGCCTTGGGAGCCGGGCCCCCCGGGACTACGAGCAGTACTTC. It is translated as CASSLGSRAPRDYEQYF.

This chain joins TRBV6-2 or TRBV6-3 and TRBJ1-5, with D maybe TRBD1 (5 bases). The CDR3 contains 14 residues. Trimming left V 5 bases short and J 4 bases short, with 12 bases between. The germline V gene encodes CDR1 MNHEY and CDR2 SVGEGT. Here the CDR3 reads CASSRGRGNQPQHF. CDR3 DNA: TGTGCCAGCAGTCGAGGGAGGGGAAATCAGCCCCAGCATTTT.

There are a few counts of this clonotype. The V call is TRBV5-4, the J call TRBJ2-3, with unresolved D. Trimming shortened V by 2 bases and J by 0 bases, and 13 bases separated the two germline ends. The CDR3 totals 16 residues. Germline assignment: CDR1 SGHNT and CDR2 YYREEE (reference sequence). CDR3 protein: CASSFGEAPSTDTQYF. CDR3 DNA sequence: TGTGCCAGCAGCTTTGGAGAGGCTCCTAGCACAGATACGCAGTATTTT.

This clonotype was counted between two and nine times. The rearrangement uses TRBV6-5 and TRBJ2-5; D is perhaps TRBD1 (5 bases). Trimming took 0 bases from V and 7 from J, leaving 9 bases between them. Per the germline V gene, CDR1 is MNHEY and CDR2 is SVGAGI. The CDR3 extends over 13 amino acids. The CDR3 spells CASSYSGVGTQYF. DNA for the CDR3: TGTGCCAGCAGTTACTCAGGGGTTGGGACCCAGTACTTC.

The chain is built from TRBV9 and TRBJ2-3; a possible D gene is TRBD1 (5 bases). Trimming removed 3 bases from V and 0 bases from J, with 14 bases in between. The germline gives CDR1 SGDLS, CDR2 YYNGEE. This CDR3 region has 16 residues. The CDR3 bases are TGTGCCAGCAGCGAGCGACAGTTCTCAAGCACAGATACGCAGTATTTT. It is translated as CASSERQFSSTDTQYF.

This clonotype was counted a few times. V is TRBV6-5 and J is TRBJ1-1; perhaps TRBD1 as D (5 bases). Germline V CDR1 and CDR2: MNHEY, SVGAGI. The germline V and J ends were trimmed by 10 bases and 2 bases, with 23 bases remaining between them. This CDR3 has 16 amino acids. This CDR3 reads CATKGWTRDENTEAFF. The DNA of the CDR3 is TGTGCCACCAAGGGGTGGACCAGGGATGAAAACACTGAAGCTTTCTTT.

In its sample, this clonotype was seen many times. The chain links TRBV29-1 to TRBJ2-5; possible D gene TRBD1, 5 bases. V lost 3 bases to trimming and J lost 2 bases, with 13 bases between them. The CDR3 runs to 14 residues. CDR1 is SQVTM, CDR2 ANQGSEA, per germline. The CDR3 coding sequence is TGCAGCGTTGACTATCCCCCAGGGCAAGAGACCCAGTACTTC. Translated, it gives CSVDYPPGQETQYF.

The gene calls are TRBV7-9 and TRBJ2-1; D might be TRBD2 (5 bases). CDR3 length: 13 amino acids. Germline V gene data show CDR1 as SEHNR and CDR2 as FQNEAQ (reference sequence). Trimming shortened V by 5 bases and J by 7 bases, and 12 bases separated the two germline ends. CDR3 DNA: TGTGCCAGCAGCCTAACTAGTCTGAATGAGCAGTTCTTC. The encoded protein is CASSLTSLNEQFF. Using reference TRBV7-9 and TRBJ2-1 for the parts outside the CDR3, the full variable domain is DTGVSQNPRHKITKRGQNVTFRCDPISEHNRLYWYRQTLGQGPEFLTYFQNEAQLEKSRLLSDRFSAERPKGSFSTLEIQRTEQGDSAMYLCASSLTSLNEQFFGPGTRLTVL.

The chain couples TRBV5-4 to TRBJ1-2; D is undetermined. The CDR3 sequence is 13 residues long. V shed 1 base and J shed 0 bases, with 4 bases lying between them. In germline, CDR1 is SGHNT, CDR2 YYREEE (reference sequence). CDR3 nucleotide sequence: TGTGCCAGCAGCTTGTCCGCTAACTATGGCTACACCTTC. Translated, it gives CASSLSANYGYTF. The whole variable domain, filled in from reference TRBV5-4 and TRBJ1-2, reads ETGVTQSPTHLIKTRGQQVTLRCSSQSGHNTVSWYQQALGQGPQFIFQYYREEENGRGNFPPRFSGLQFPNYSSELNVNALELDDSALYLCASSLSANYGYTFGSGTRLTVV.

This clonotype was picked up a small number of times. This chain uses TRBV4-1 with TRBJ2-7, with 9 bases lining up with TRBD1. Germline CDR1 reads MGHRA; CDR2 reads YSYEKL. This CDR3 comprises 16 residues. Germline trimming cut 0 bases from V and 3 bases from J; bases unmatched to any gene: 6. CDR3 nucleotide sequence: TGCGCCAGCAGCCAAGAGCCGGGACAGGGCAACTACGAGCAGTACTTC. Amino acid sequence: CASSQEPGQGNYEQYF.

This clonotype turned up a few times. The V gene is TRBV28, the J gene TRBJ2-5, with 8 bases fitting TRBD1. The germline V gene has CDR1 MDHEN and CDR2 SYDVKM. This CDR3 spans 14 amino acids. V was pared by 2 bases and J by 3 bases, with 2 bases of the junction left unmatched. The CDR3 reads CASSLLTGEETQYF. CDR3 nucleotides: TGTGCCAGCAGTTTACTGACAGGGGAAGAGACCCAGTACTTC.